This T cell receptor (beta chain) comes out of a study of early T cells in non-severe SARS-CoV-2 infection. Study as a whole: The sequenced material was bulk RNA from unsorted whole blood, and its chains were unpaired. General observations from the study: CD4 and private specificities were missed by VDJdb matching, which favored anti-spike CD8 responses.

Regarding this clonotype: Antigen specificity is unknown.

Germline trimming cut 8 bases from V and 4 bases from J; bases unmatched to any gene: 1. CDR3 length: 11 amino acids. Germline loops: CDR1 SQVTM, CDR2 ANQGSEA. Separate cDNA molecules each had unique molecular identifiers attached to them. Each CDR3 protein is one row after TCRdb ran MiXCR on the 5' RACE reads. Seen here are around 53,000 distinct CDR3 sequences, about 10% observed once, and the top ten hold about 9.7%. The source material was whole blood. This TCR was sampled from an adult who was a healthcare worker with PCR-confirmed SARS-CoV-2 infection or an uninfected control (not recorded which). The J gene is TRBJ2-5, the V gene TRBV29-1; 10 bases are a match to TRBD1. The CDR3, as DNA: TGCAGCCGGACAGGGGGAGAGACCCAGTACTTC. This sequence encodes CSRTGGETQYF.